The 29 T cell receptor beta chains below all came from one sample that was sequenced in a study of T cell changes during pregnancy in multiple sclerosis. This table comes from immunoSEQ multiplex PCR, and its TCRdb copy is limited to in-frame clones, with some not included. The table shows almost 20,000 clones, with around 85% occurring only once. Sequencing was performed on CD8+ T cells from peripheral blood mononuclear cells, taken after pregnancy. The receptors stem from a female donor in good health, enrolled as a control in a pregnancy study.

The chain combines TRBV10-1 with TRBJ1-1; 10 bases are a match to TRBD1. Germline CDR1 WNHNN, CDR2 SYGVQD (reference sequence). V trimming: 6 bases; J trimming: 5 bases; junction bases outside the gene matches: 21. The CDR3 runs to 19 residues. CDR3 protein: CASSISPISGTGELTEAFF. CDR3 nucleotides: TGCGCCAGCAGCATTTCACCGATATCCGGGACAGGGGAGCTAACTGAAGCTTTCTTT.

This chain connects TRBV9 to TRBJ2-7; D may be TRBD2 (5 bases). V gave up 0 bases and J gave up 2 bases, with 9 bases separating them. Germline V gene data show CDR1 as SGDLS and CDR2 as YYNGEE. The CDR3 covers 14 residues. CDR3 protein: CASSVVEDTYEQYF. CDR3 bases: TGTGCCAGCAGCGTAGTGGAGGATACCTACGAGCAGTACTTC.

The chain uses TRBV5-6 and TRBJ2-7, with a possible D match to TRBD2 (5 bases). Germline CDR1 is SGHDT and CDR2 is YYEEEE. The CDR3 runs 13 residues. V lost 2 bases, J lost 1 base, and 7 bases lay in between. The CDR3 protein is CASSLGSSYEQYF. CDR3 DNA: TGTGCCAGCAGCTTAGGGAGTTCCTACGAGCAGTACTTC.

The genes are TRBV30 and TRBJ2-1; TRBD2 is a possible D gene (7 bases). Trimming stripped 2 bases from V and 0 bases from J, with 17 bases between. The CDR3 is made up of 17 amino acids. CDR1 is GTSNPN, CDR2 SVGIG, per germline (reference sequence). The CDR3 DNA reads as TGTGCCTGGAGTCCCCGGGGGGCGGCTTCCTCCTACAATGAGCAGTTCTTC. Its protein is CAWSPRGAASSYNEQFF.

The chain employs TRBV7-9 and TRBJ2-5; maybe TRBD1 (5 bases). The V end lost 8 bases, the J end lost 5 bases, and 15 bases lay between the germline ends. In germline, CDR1 is SEHNR, CDR2 FQNEAQ (reference sequence). The CDR3 sequence is 13 residues long. DNA for the CDR3: TGTGCCAGCGGGGTAGGGGCAACGGAGACCCAGTACTTC. Encoded protein: CASGVGATETQYF.

The V call is TRBV4-3, the J call TRBJ1-5; maybe TRBD1 (6 bases). The V gene lost 2 bases and the J gene lost 5 bases, with 10 bases spanning the gap. Germline CDR1 is LGHNA and CDR2 is YSLEER. The CDR3 covers 14 residues. CDR3 DNA: TGCGCCAGCAGCCAATGGACAGCTGATCAGCCCCAGCATTTT. Its protein is CASSQWTADQPQHF.

The CDR3 DNA is TGTGCCAGTAGTTTCTCAGGGACCTACGAGCAGTACTTC. This translates into CASSFSGTYEQYF. This chain joins TRBV19 and TRBJ2-7; a weak D match, TRBD1 (5 bases). V shed 5 bases and J shed 2 bases, with 10 bases lying between them. Per the germline V gene, CDR1 is LNHDA and CDR2 is SQIVND (reference sequence). The CDR3 is 13 amino acids.

This clone was seen more than once but under ten times. The chain has TRBV9 and TRBJ2-1; D gene ambiguous. Germline V gives CDR1 SGDLS, CDR2 YYNGEE. Between the trimmed V and J ends, which lost 0 bases and 6 bases, there was a span of 4 bases. This CDR3 has 12 amino acids. The CDR3 loop reads CASSVDSNEQFF. The DNA of the CDR3 is TGTGCCAGCAGCGTAGACTCCAATGAGCAGTTCTTC.

The V call is TRBV10-1, the J call TRBJ2-1; the D is unclear. The CDR3 extends over 12 amino acids. V lost 4 bases and J lost 9, with 10 bases in between. Per the germline V gene, CDR1 is WNHNN and CDR2 is SYGVQD (reference sequence). In DNA form, the CDR3 reads TGCGCCAGCAGTGTGGGCTATGGTGAGCAGTTCTTC. Its translation is CASSVGYGEQFF.

This clone was observed a few times. The chain couples TRBV11-2 to TRBJ2-5, with 8 bases identical to TRBD2. This CDR3 has 15 residues. V was clipped by 0 bases and J by 5 bases; unmatched bases: 5. Germline lookup yields CDR1 SGHAT and CDR2 FQNNGV. CDR3 loop: CASSLEWAGGETQYF. CDR3 in DNA: TGTGCCAGCAGCTTAGAGTGGGCGGGAGGTGAGACCCAGTACTTC.

The CDR3 protein is CAINGGLLGTEAFF. CDR3 DNA: TGTGCCATCAATGGAGGACTTTTGGGCACTGAAGCTTTCTTT. This chain uses TRBV10-3 with TRBJ1-1; unclear D gene. Per the germline V gene, CDR1 is ENHRY and CDR2 is SYGVKD. Trimming stripped 7 bases from V and 4 bases from J, with 16 bases between. CDR3 length equals 14 residues.

The chain combines TRBV6-6 with TRBJ1-4, with 7 bases lining up with TRBD1. V was pared by 7 bases and J by 7 bases, with 9 bases of the junction left unmatched. The length of the CDR3 is 14 residues. Germline V gives CDR1 MNHNY, CDR2 SVGAGI (reference sequence). CDR3 sequence (DNA): TGTGCCAGCACCTTAGGTGGGACAGTTGAAAAACTGTTTTTT. The encoded protein is CASTLGGTVEKLFF.

The chain recombines TRBV6-4 with TRBJ2-2; 8 nucleotides match TRBD2. There are 16 residues in the CDR3. Trimming removed 3 bases from V and 3 bases from J; junction bases left unmatched: 6. Germline CDR1 MRHNA, CDR2 SNTAGT. CDR3 amino acids: CASSEAPAGDTGELFF. The CDR3 coding sequence is TGTGCCAGCAGTGAGGCGCCAGCGGGAGACACCGGGGAGCTGTTTTTT.

The rearrangement uses TRBV12-5 and TRBJ1-5; D gene unclear. The length of the CDR3 is 15 residues. Germline V gene data show CDR1 as LGHNT and CDR2 as FRNRAP. The V and J ends lost 2 bases and 5 bases respectively, with 13 bases between them. The CDR3 nucleotides read TGTGCTAGTGGTTTGTGGGTTCTGAGGCATCAGCCCCAGCATTTT. Protein sequence: CASGLWVLRHQPQHF.

This rearrangement joins TRBV7-6 to TRBJ2-3, with D possibly matching TRBD2 (5 bases). CDR1 is SGHVS and CDR2 is FNYEAQ in the germline V gene. The CDR3 totals 15 residues. Trimming stripped 8 bases from V and 0 bases from J, with 15 bases between. The CDR3 DNA follows: TGTGCCAGCGGACTTGAGCCCCTTAGCACAGATACGCAGTATTTT. Protein: CASGLEPLSTDTQYF. Looking up the rest from reference TRBV7-6 and TRBJ2-3 gives the full variable domain: GAGVSQSPRYKVTKRGQDVALRCDPISGHVSLYWYRQALGQGPEFLTYFNYEAQQDKSGLPNDRFSAERPEGSISTLTIQRTEQRDSAMYRCASGLEPLSTDTQYFGPGTRLTVL.

The chain combines TRBV11-2 with TRBJ2-7; 9 bases align to TRBD2. The CDR3 is made up of 16 amino acids. V lost 0 bases and J lost 3; bases outside the gene matches: 6. Germline CDR1 reads SGHAT; CDR2 reads FQNNGV. The CDR3 sequence is CASSLEGAGGSYEQYF. CDR3 DNA: TGTGCCAGCAGCTTAGAGGGAGCGGGAGGAAGCTACGAGCAGTACTTC. The whole variable domain, filled in from reference TRBV11-2 and TRBJ2-7, reads EAGVAQSPRYKIIEKRQSVAFWCNPISGHATLYWYQQILGQGPKLLIQFQNNGVVDDSQLPKDRFSAERLKGVDSTLKIQPAKLEDSAVYLCASSLEGAGGSYEQYFGPGTRLTVT.

Notes on this clone: A junction end diverges from the germline sequence, so it may reflect a read error. The rearrangement joins TRBV7-7 to TRBJ2-5, with 14 bases aligning to TRBD2. Germline V gene sequence: CDR1 SSHAT, CDR2 FNYEAQ (reference sequence). The CDR3 is 16 residues long. This CDR3 is CASSSGTSGGQETQYF. Written as DNA, the CDR3 is TGTGCTAGCAGCTCGGGGACTAGCGGGGGACAAGAGACCCAGTACTTC.

The chain employs TRBV19 and TRBJ2-1; 9 nucleotides agree with TRBD2. Germline trimming cut 0 bases from V and 4 bases from J; bases unmatched to any gene: 16. The CDR3 length is 20 residues. Germline V gene sequence: CDR1 LNHDA, CDR2 SQIVND (reference sequence). CDR3 coding DNA: TGTGCCAGTAGTATAGATCAGTCTCTAGCGGGATCCTATATTTACAATGAGCAGTTCTTC. Its protein is CASSIDQSLAGSYIYNEQFF.

The V call is TRBV9, the J call TRBJ2-2, with D tentatively TRBD2 (5 bases). Looked up from germline, CDR1 is SGDLS and CDR2 is YYNGEE. The CDR3 length is 14 residues. V lost 3 bases and J lost 4, with 10 bases in between. CDR3 nucleotides: TGTGCCAGCAGCGCAGGAGGCGGCACCGGGGAGCTGTTTTTT. Translating it yields CASSAGGGTGELFF.

V usage is TRBV29-1 and J usage is TRBJ1-1, with D uncertain. The CDR3 is made up of 11 amino acids. Germline loops: CDR1 SQVTM, CDR2 ANQGSEA. V was cut by 3 bases and J by 0 bases, with 2 bases left in between. CDR3 DNA: TGCAGCGTTGATATGAACACTGAAGCTTTCTTT. This codes for CSVDMNTEAFF.

The chain has TRBV30 and TRBJ2-7; the match to TRBD1 covers 11 bases. The trim removed 0 bases at V and 3 bases at J, leaving 4 bases unmatched. Germline CDR1 reads GTSNPN; CDR2 reads SVGIG (reference sequence). The CDR3 has 15 residues. CDR3 DNA: TGTGCCTGGAGTGTCCGGGACAGGGGGGTCTACGAGCAGTACTTC. Protein product: CAWSVRDRGVYEQYF.

The genes are TRBV2 and TRBJ1-2; TRBD1 aligns across 7 bases. The CDR3 is made up of 14 amino acids. The trim removed 6 bases at V and 1 base at J, leaving 5 bases unmatched. CDR1 and CDR2 (germline): SNHLY, FYNNEI. This CDR3 reads CASSDRVYNYGYTF. The CDR3 bases are TGTGCCAGCAGCGACAGGGTCTATAACTATGGCTACACCTTC.

The genes are TRBV29-1 and TRBJ1-2; D possibly corresponds to TRBD1 (5 bases). Germline V CDR1 and CDR2: SQVTM, ANQGSEA. V lost 4 bases and J 5 bases, leaving 14 bases between the germline ends. The CDR3 extends over 13 amino acids. The CDR3 DNA follows: TGCAGCGTTGTGTCCAGGGCAGTTTATGGCTACACCTTC. It yields the protein CSVVSRAVYGYTF.

The chain combines TRBV5-4 with TRBJ2-3; tentatively, D is TRBD2 (5 bases). This CDR3 is 17 amino acids long. CDR1 is SGHNT, CDR2 YYREEE, per germline (reference sequence). Trimming took off 0 bases at V and 0 bases at J, with 14 bases between the two ends. The CDR3 DNA is TGTGCCAGCAGCTTGGGAGGTGGCGGGTTTAGCACAGATACGCAGTATTTT. Its protein is CASSLGGGGFSTDTQYF.

This clone was seen just once. This sequence joins TRBV10-2 and TRBJ1-4, with a weak D call TRBD1 (6 bases). Trimming shortened V by 0 bases and J by 8 bases, and 7 bases separated the two germline ends. The CDR3 runs to 13 residues. Germline CDR1 WSHSY, CDR2 SAAADI. The CDR3 nucleotides read TGCGCCAGCAGTGAGTCCAGGGGCGAAAAACTGTTTTTT. This encodes CASSESRGEKLFF.

J is TRBJ2-3 and V is TRBV7-9, with D possibly matching TRBD2 (6 bases). From germline, CDR1 is SEHNR and CDR2 FQNEAQ (reference sequence). V lost 4 bases, J lost 4 bases, and 15 bases lay in between. The CDR3 runs 15 residues. The CDR3 protein is CASSWPGAGADTQYF. In DNA, the CDR3 is TGTGCCAGCAGCTGGCCGGGAGCGGGCGCAGATACGCAGTATTTT.

The chain carries TRBV29-1 and TRBJ1-4; possibly TRBD1 for D (6 bases). Germline CDR1 reads SQVTM; CDR2 reads ANQGSEA. Trimming took off 4 bases at V and 5 bases at J, with 11 bases between the two ends. CDR3 length equals 13 residues. For the CDR3, the DNA is TGCAGCGTTGTGGGGCAGGGGAATGAAAAACTGTTTTTT. Amino acids: CSVVGQGNEKLFF.

J is TRBJ2-1 and V is TRBV6-1; 10 nucleotides align to TRBD2. V trimming: 3 bases; J trimming: 6 bases; junction bases outside the gene matches: 5. Germline values: CDR1 MNHNS, CDR2 SASEGT. The CDR3 runs 15 residues. For the CDR3, the DNA is TGTGCCAGCAGTGAGAGACTAGCGGGCCCCAATGAGCAGTTCTTC. Protein product: CASSERLAGPNEQFF.

This clone was seen more than once but under ten times. V gene TRBV6-4 combines with J gene TRBJ2-3, with 9 bases identical to TRBD1. The V and J ends lost 8 bases and 5 bases, in that order; junction bases with no gene match: 8. Germline assignment: CDR1 MRHNA and CDR2 SNTAGT. This CDR3 spans 14 amino acids. The CDR3 DNA follows: TGTGCCAGCTCCGCCGCGACAGGGGGAGATACGCAGTATTTT. Translation: CASSAATGGDTQYF.